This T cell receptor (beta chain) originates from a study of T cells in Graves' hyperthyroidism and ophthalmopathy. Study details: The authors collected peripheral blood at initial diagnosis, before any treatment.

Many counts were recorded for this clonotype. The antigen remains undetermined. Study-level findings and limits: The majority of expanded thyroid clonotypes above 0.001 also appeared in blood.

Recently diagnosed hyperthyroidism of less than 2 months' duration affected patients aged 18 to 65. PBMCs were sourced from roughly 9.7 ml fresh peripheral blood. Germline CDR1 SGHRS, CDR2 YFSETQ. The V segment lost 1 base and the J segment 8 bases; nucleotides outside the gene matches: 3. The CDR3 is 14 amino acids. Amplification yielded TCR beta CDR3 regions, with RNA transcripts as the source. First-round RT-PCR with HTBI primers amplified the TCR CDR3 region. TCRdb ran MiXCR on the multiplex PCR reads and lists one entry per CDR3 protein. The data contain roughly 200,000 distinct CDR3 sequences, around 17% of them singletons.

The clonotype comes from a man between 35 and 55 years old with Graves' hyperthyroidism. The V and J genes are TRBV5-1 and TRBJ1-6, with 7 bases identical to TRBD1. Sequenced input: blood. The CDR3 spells CASSLLTGDSPLHF. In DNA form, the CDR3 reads TGCGCCAGCAGCTTGTTAACAGGGGATTCACCCCTCCACTTT. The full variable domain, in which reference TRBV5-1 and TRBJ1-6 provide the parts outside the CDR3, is KAGVTQTPRYLIKTRGQQVTLSCSPISGHRSVSWYQQTPGQGLQFLFEYFSETQRNKGNFPGRFSGRQFSNSRSEMNVSTLELGDSALYLCASSLLTGDSPLHFGNGTRLTVT.